This T cell receptor (beta chain) came from a study of blood T cell repertoires in COVID-19 (TCRdb year 2020). Describing the broader study: The collaborator samples originated in the United States, Italy and Spain and spanned the acute and convalescent phases of COVID-19. The prospective study material was composed of cDNA or gDNA derived from T cells, B-cell-depleted T cells, or PBMCs. The dataset comprised deeply sampled blood TCRbeta repertoires from subjects exposed to, actively infected with, or recovered from COVID-19. The repertoires were made available in a free public database intended to serve as a resource for research on the immune response to SARS-CoV-2. The samples were drawn from two sources: the first 160 participants of the ongoing ImmuneRACE study, and 1,000 to 1,500 subjects contributed by 6 global collaborators. Sample metadata almost always included a de-identified subject ID, COVID-19 status, age in years and sex. Where available, HLA class I and class II types were taken from metadata supplied by the sample provider and were not determined by assay-based typing. Study-level results and caveats: The amount of clinical and demographic metadata varied by source and participant and was provided uncurated.

TCRbeta CDR3 regions were amplified from genomic DNA using the immunoSEQ Assay, a bias-controlled multiplex PCR. Under the source paper's analysis protocol: Within the assay, amplification of reference gene primers was used to estimate how many nucleated cells each sample contained. Sequence reads were collapsed and filtered to measure the absolute abundance of every unique TCRbeta CDR3 rearrangement. Productive Simpson clonality was computed per sample as the square root of Simpson's diversity index over productive rearrangements. Held by TCRdb, this immuneACCESS table contains in-frame sequences only and omits some clones. Under half of the omission traces to an unresolved V gene where checked; the cause of the rest is unknown. For V, J and clone size, that table is used; D and trimming come from the DNA. The sample records 180,000 or so clones, just under 90% of which are singletons. Over 3.5% of the sample is taken by the ten largest.

Comments on this clone: There is no known antigen for this receptor. Per-base quality was not reported, and no clone a single base away is much larger than it.

From cysteine to phenylalanine, the CDR3 is 15 amino acids long. The sequence is cut down to CDR3 DNA, 45 bases in frame from base 1. The CDR1 and CDR2 encoded by the germline V gene are WSHSY and SAAADI. A distance of 15 bases separates the germline ends of V and J, which lose 6 bases and 4 bases respectively. Whole blood was collected in K2EDTA tubes by collaborating institutions according to the institutions' own protocols. For TCRbeta analysis, collaborator samples were shipped as frozen whole blood, as isolated PBMCs, or as DNA extracted from either sample type. The clonotype comes from a man younger than 35 with active or convalescent COVID-19. The source material was peripheral blood. Recombination linked TRBV10-2 to TRBJ2-2; TRBD1 could be the D gene, as 6 bases match. The CDR3 loop reads CASRWEQGSTGELFF. Here is the DNA: TGCGCCAGCAGGTGGGAGCAGGGGAGCACCGGGGAGCTGTTTTTT.